Detailed here is one T cell receptor (beta chain). What it binds is unknown. V gave up 3 bases and J gave up 6 bases; unmatched junction bases: 6. The CDR3 covers 15 residues. Germline lookup yields CDR1 SGDLS and CDR2 YYNGEE. This sample is part of a study of T cells after yellow fever vaccination. Findings and caveats of the study: Post-booster repertoires contained most primary-vaccination clones again (approximately 97% CD4, about 90% CD8). Of the clonotypes, a small share occurred in both CD4 and CD8 compartments. The study found a weaker secondary response that peaked faster, day 5 versus 15.

TCRdb reprocessed the 5' RACE reads with MiXCR, giving one entry per CDR3 protein. The data show about 350,000 distinct CDR3 sequences, roughly 8.6% seen once. The chain has TRBV9 and TRBJ2-2; 9 bases line up with TRBD2. The material sequenced was PBMCs, taken roughly 45 days after the first yellow fever vaccination. This clonotype was obtained from a man between 18 and 35 years old who received the YFV17D yellow fever vaccine. CDR3 residues: CASSGGGASSGELFF. CDR3 DNA: TGTGCCAGCAGCGGCGGGGGGGCCTCTTCCGGGGAGCTGTTTTTT.